This TCR beta chain was obtained from a study of cytomegalovirus exposure and HLA in healthy donors. Study-level results: Donors were assumed by presence/absence analyses to have roughly uniform sequencing depth. Apart from CMV serostatus, no immune exposure information was available. The investigators catalogued 150 to 200 TCR beta chains as cytomegalovirus-associated.

To note about this clone: Antigen unknown.

The ends lost 0 bases at V and 6 bases at J; junction bases unmatched: 6. Germline CDR1 SGHRS, CDR2 YFSETQ. The CDR3 spans 16 residues. Amplification used 60 Vbeta primers and 13 Jbeta primers. The method was immunoSEQ multiplex PCR; TCRdb's version includes in-frame clones alone and lacks a portion of them. The sample has approximately 35,000 clones, 65% to 75% seen once. The sample taken for sequencing was PBMCs. This chain uses TRBV5-1 with TRBJ1-5, with 10 nucleotides matching TRBD1. This sequence was found in a man in his forties in good health and CMV-seropositive. The CDR3 reads CASSLEGQGPGQPQHF. CDR3 coding DNA: TGCGCCAGCAGCTTGGAGGGACAGGGGCCGGGTCAGCCCCAGCATTTT.